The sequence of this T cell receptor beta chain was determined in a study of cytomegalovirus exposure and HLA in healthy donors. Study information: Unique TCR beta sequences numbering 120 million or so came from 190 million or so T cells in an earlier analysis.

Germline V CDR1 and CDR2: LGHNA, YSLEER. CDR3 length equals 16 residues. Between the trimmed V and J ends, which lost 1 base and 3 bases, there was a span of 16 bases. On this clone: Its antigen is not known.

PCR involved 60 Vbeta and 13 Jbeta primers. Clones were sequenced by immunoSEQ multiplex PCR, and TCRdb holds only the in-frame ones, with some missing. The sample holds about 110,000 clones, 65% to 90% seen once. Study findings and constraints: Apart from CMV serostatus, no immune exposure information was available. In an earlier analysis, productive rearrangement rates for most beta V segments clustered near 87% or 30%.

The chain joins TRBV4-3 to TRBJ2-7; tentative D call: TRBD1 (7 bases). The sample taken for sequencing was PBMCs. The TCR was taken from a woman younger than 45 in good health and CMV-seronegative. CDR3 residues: CASSQAARDSNYEQYF. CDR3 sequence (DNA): TGCGCCAGCAGCCAAGCTGCGCGGGACAGCAACTACGAGCAGTACTTC.